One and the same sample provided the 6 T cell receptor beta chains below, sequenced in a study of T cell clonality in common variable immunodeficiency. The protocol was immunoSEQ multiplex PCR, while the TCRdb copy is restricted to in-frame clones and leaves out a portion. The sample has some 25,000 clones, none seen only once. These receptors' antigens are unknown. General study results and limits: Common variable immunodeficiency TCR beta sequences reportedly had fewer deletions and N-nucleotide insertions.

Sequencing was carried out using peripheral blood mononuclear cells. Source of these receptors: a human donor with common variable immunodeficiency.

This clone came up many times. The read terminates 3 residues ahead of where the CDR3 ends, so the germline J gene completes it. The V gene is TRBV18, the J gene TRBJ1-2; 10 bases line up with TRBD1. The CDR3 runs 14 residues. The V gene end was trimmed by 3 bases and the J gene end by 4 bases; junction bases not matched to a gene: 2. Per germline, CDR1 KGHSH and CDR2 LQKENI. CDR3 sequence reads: CASSPDRGAYGYTF. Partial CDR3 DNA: TGTGCCAGCTCACCGGACAGGGGGGCCTATGGC.

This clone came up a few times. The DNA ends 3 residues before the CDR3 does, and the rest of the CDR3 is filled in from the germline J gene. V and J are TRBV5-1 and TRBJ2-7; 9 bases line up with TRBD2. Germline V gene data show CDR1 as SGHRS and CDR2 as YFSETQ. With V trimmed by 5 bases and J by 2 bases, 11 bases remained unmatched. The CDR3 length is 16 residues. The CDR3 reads CASSFEAGGQTYEQYF. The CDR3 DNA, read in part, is TGCGCCAGCAGTTTTGAGGCGGGGGGGCAAACCTACGAG.

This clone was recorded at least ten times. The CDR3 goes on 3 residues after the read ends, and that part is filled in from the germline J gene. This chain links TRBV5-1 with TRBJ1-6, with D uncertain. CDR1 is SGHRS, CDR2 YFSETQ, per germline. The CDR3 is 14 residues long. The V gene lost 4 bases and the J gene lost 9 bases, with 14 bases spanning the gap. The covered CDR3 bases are TGCGCCAGCAGCAAAGAAGGTTCGGGTTCACCC. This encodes CASSKEGSGSP. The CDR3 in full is CASSKEGSGSPLHF.

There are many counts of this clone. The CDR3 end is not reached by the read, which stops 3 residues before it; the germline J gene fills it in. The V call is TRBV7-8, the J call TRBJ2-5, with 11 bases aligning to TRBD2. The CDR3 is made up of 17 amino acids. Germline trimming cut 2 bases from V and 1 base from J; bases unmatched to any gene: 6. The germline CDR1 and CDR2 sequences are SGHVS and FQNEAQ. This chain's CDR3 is CASSLIGLAGLQETQYF. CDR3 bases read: TGTGCCAGCAGCTTAATTGGACTAGCGGGCCTCCAAGAGACC.

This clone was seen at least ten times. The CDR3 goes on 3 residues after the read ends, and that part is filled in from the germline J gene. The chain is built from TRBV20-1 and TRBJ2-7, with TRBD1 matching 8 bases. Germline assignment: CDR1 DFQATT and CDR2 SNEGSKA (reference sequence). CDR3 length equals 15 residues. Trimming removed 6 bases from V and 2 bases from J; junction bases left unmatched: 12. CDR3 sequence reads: CSAAQGASVAYEQYF. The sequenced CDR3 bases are TGCAGTGCCGCCCAGGGGGCTAGCGTCGCCTACGAG.

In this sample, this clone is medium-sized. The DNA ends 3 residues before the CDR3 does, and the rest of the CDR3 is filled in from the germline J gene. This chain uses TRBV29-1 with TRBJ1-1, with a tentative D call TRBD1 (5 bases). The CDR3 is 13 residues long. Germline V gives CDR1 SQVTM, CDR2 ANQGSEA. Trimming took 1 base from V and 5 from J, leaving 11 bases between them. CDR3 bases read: TGCAGCGTTGAAGTAAGGGGAGGGACTGAA. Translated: CSVEVRGGTE. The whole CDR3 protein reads CSVEVRGGTEAFF. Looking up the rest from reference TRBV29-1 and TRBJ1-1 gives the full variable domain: SAVISQKPSRDICQRGTSLTIQCQVDSQVTMMFWYRQQPGQSLTLIATANQGSEATYESGFVIDKFPISRPNLTFSTLTVSNMSPEDSSIYLCSVEVRGGTEAFFGQGTRLTVV.